The following is a T cell receptor beta chain sequence with its context. An end of the junction does not agree with germline; a read error may underlie this. Construction of TCR beta libraries relied on iRepertoire HTBI primers and on Arm-PCR targeting CDR3 regions. TCRdb analysed the multiplex PCR reads with MiXCR anew, one entry per CDR3 protein. The sample consists of 300,000 to 400,000 distinct CDR3 sequences, over 15% of them appearing once. Time point denoted: newly diagnosed GD, antithyroid drugs for less than 3 months. From PBMCs, RNA was extracted and then used to make the TCR library. These data originate in a study of regulatory T cells in long-lasting Graves disease. The CDR3 is 14 amino acids. The germline CDR1 and CDR2 sequences are SEHNR and FQNEAQ (reference sequence). The data were also submitted as part of a second study, on T cells in Graves' hyperthyroidism and ophthalmopathy.

The material sequenced was peripheral blood mononuclear cells (PBMCs), taken at new diagnosis, from a patient treated with antithyroid drugs. The gene calls are TRBV7-9 and TRBJ2-5, with TRBD1 matching 8 bases. The receptor's source is a man in his forties or fifties with Graves disease. CDR3 loop: CASSSYAGTGRDNF. The CDR3, as DNA: TGTGCCAGCAGCTCATACGCCGGGACAGGAAGGGATAACTTC.